Shown below are 32 T cell receptor beta chains from a single sample sequenced in a study of blood T cell repertoires in COVID-19. Assay: immunoSEQ multiplex PCR; the TCRdb copy retains only in-frame clones and omits some. The top ten hold roughly 1.5% of the sample, which has fewer than 300,000 clones, 84% seen once. The sequenced sample was peripheral blood. These receptors originate from a human donor with COVID-19, enrolled during active disease. The donor label of this sample is uncertain.

The chain joins TRBV10-3 to TRBJ1-2, with unresolved D. The length of the CDR3 is 11 residues. Trimming stripped 6 bases from V and 4 bases from J, with 6 bases between. Looked up from germline, CDR1 is ENHRY and CDR2 is SYGVKD. CDR3 protein: CAISDTYGYTF. The DNA for the CDR3 is TGTGCCATCAGCGACACCTATGGCTACACCTTC.

This chain joins TRBV5-5 and TRBJ1-3; 7 positions agree with TRBD1. CDR3 length: 15 amino acids. J gave up 4 bases and V 4 bases, and 8 bases lay outside the gene matches. Per germline, CDR1 SGHKS and CDR2 YYEKEE (reference sequence). Here the CDR3 reads CASSRGTGEGNTIYF. The DNA for the CDR3 is TGTGCCAGCAGCCGGGGAACAGGGGAAGGAAACACCATATATTTT.

The rearrangement links TRBV7-2 to TRBJ2-1; D may be TRBD1 (6 bases). The germline V and J ends were trimmed by 2 bases and 9 bases, with 14 bases remaining between them. The CDR3 contains 14 residues. Germline CDR1 is SGHTA and CDR2 is FQGNSA. This chain's CDR3 is CASSLMGQGSEQFF. The CDR3 DNA is TGTGCCAGCAGCTTAATGGGGCAGGGGAGTGAGCAGTTCTTC.

This clone was seen more than once but under ten times. Within the sample, other DNA sequences also encode this same CDR3. The chain uses TRBV2 and TRBJ2-7; 10 bases are a match to TRBD1. Germline CDR1 SNHLY, CDR2 FYNNEI. Unmatched junction bases numbered 5, after V lost 7 bases and J lost 2 bases. The CDR3 has 14 amino acids. CDR3 sequence: CASTAGTGAYEQYF. The CDR3 nucleotides read TGTGCCAGCACCGCCGGGACAGGGGCCTACGAGCAGTACTTC.

This clone has only one observation. The genes are TRBV19 and TRBJ2-2, with 11 bases lining up with TRBD2. With 7 bases clipped from V and 2 bases from J, the junction kept 9 bases outside the gene matches. In germline, CDR1 is LNHDA, CDR2 SQIVND (reference sequence). The CDR3 runs 17 residues. The CDR3 region is CASNFLLAGGNTGELFF. In nucleotides, the CDR3 is TGTGCCAGTAACTTTCTCCTAGCGGGAGGCAACACCGGGGAGCTGTTTTTT.

This sequence joins TRBV29-1 and TRBJ2-3; TRBD2 agrees at 8 bases. Unmatched junction bases numbered 5, after V lost 4 bases and J lost 2 bases. The CDR3 is 14 residues long. Germline CDR1 SQVTM, CDR2 ANQGSEA. Written as DNA, the CDR3 is TGCAGCGTTGGAAAGCGGGGGATCACAGATACGCAGTATTTT. Translation gives CSVGKRGITDTQYF.

This chain links TRBV24-1 with TRBJ1-2, with D perhaps matching TRBD1 (5 bases). The CDR3 sequence is 15 residues long. Germline V gene sequence: CDR1 KGHDR, CDR2 SFDVKD. V lost 3 bases, J lost 5 bases, and 15 bases lay in between. The CDR3 loop reads CATSDNAGTGYGYTF. The DNA for the CDR3 is TGTGCCACCAGTGATAATGCGGGGACGGGGTATGGCTACACCTTC.

The chain has TRBV19 and TRBJ2-3, with TRBD1 as a possible D gene (6 bases). CDR3 size: 15 residues. V shed 4 bases and J shed 4 bases, with 15 bases lying between them. Germline V CDR1 and CDR2: LNHDA, SQIVND (reference sequence). DNA for the CDR3: TGTGCCAGTAGTAGTGGGACAAGGGGACCAGATACGCAGTATTTT. This translates into CASSSGTRGPDTQYF. Full variable domain (outside the CDR3, taken from reference TRBV19 and TRBJ2-3): DGGITQSPKYLFRKEGQNVTLSCEQNLNHDAMYWYRQDPGQGLRLIYYSQIVNDFQKGDIAEGYSVSREKKESFPLTVTSAQKNPTAFYLCASSSGTRGPDTQYFGPGTRLTVL.

The V call is TRBV2, the J call TRBJ2-2; the match to TRBD2 covers 9 bases. The CDR3 extends over 16 amino acids. V shed 6 bases and J 6 bases; nucleotides not matched to a gene: 11. Germline V gene data show CDR1 as SNHLY and CDR2 as FYNNEI. DNA for the CDR3: TGTGCCAGCAGCCCAGCGGGAGGTACGGGCGCCGGGGAGCTGTTTTTT. Protein product: CASSPAGGTGAGELFF.

V gene TRBV28 combines with J gene TRBJ1-3; D ambiguous. The CDR3 is 15 residues long. Trimming stripped 6 bases from V and 2 bases from J, with 14 bases between. Per the germline V gene, CDR1 is MDHEN and CDR2 is SYDVKM. The CDR3 nucleotides are TGTGCCAGCAGGACCGGAGGAACAGCTGGAAACACCATATATTTT. Amino acid sequence: CASRTGGTAGNTIYF.

This chain uses TRBV28 with TRBJ2-7, with 8 positions matching TRBD1. The length of the CDR3 is 15 residues. The germline gives CDR1 MDHEN, CDR2 SYDVKM. V trimming: 2 bases; J trimming: 2 bases; junction bases outside the gene matches: 5. The CDR3 here is CASSLPGQDTYEQYF. DNA for the CDR3: TGTGCCAGCAGTTTACCGGGACAGGACACCTACGAGCAGTACTTC. Drawing the rest from reference TRBV28 and TRBJ2-7, the complete variable domain is DVKVTQSSRYLVKRTGEKVFLECVQDMDHENMFWYRQDPGLGLRLIYFSYDVKMKEKGDIPEGYSVSREKKERFSLILESASTNQTSMYLCASSLPGQDTYEQYFGPGTRLTVT.

The chain is built from TRBV5-1 and TRBJ2-3; TRBD1 agrees at 7 bases. This CDR3 region has 15 residues. The germline CDR1 and CDR2 sequences are SGHRS and YFSETQ. J was trimmed by 1 base and V by 1 base; bases with no gene match: 3. The CDR3 region has the DNA TGCGCCAGCAGCTTGTCTACAGGGGGCACAGATACGCAGTATTTT. It translates to CASSLSTGGTDTQYF.

The gene calls are TRBV19 and TRBJ2-1; D perhaps matches TRBD1 (6 bases). The CDR3 covers 12 residues. The germline V gene has CDR1 LNHDA and CDR2 SQIVND (reference sequence). V lost 11 bases to trimming and J lost 6 bases, with 14 bases between them. This chain's CDR3 is CACRGLVNEQFF. The CDR3 DNA is TGTGCCTGCAGGGGTTTGGTCAATGAGCAGTTCTTC.

This clone was recorded a few times. This sequence joins TRBV15 and TRBJ1-2; D is unresolved. Trimming removed 1 base from V and 4 bases from J, with 16 bases in between. The CDR3 runs 16 residues. CDR1 LNHNV and CDR2 YYDKDF come from the germline V gene (reference sequence). The CDR3 sequence is CATSRGSSGASYGYTF. The CDR3 DNA reads TGTGCCACCAGCAGAGGTTCCTCAGGCGCCTCCTATGGCTACACCTTC.

The V and J genes are TRBV28 and TRBJ2-7, with D unresolved. There are 13 residues in the CDR3. Between the trimmed V and J ends, which lost 7 bases and 6 bases, there was a span of 16 bases. From germline, CDR1 is MDHEN and CDR2 SYDVKM. CDR3 loop: CASIGLQVGEQYF. The CDR3 nucleotides are TGTGCCAGCATTGGGCTCCAGGTAGGCGAGCAGTACTTC.

In DNA, the CDR3 is TGTGCCAGTAGTATAGGAGGGAGGCGCTCCTACAATGAGCAGTTCTTC. This sequence encodes CASSIGGRRSYNEQFF. The chain uses TRBV19 and TRBJ2-1; maybe TRBD2 (6 bases). Looked up from germline, CDR1 is LNHDA and CDR2 is SQIVND (reference sequence). Trimming removed 1 base from V and 0 bases from J, with 10 bases in between. This CDR3 comprises 16 residues.

This clone was recorded only once. The chain carries TRBV9 and TRBJ2-1; 10 bases are shared with TRBD2. The V segment lost 4 bases and the J segment 10 bases; nucleotides outside the gene matches: 8. Germline V gene data show CDR1 as SGDLS and CDR2 as YYNGEE. CDR3 length: 14 residues. In DNA form, the CDR3 reads TGTGCCAGCAGCCTCGGACTAGCGGACGGGGAGCAGTTCTTC. It translates to CASSLGLADGEQFF.

The J gene is TRBJ2-7, the V gene TRBV14; TRBD1 aligns across 7 bases. Germline-derived CDR1 and CDR2 are SGHDN and FVKESK. With V trimmed by 4 bases and J by 3 bases, 3 bases remained unmatched. The CDR3 is made up of 13 amino acids. The CDR3 is CASSPGTVYEQYF. The CDR3 DNA reads TGTGCCAGCAGCCCAGGGACAGTCTACGAGCAGTACTTC.

DNA for the CDR3: TGTGCCAGCAGTTTCCCCCCCGGAAACATTCAGTACTTC. As protein: CASSFPPGNIQYF. V and J are TRBV12-3 or TRBV12-4 and TRBJ2-4; D gene uncertain. This CDR3 spans 13 amino acids. Deletions cut 3 bases from V and 6 bases from J, with 9 bases between.

This clone was seen more than once but under ten times. The chain joins TRBV7-8 to TRBJ1-1; D uncertain. This CDR3 is 15 amino acids long. The V end lost 5 bases, the J end lost 1 base, and 14 bases lay between the germline ends. CDR1 SGHVS and CDR2 FQNEAQ come from the germline V gene. The DNA for the CDR3 is TGTGCCAGCAGCCCGCTGGGCACAACGAACACTGAAGCTTTCTTT. Protein sequence: CASSPLGTTNTEAFF.

This chain links TRBV28 with TRBJ1-1, with TRBD1 as a possible D gene (6 bases). Trimming removed 5 bases at V and 1 base at J, with 14 bases between. Germline V gene data show CDR1 as MDHEN and CDR2 as SYDVKM. The CDR3 consists of 15 residues. In DNA form, the CDR3 reads TGTGCCAGCAGTCCCGCACAGGGAACGAACACTGAAGCTTTCTTT. Translating it yields CASSPAQGTNTEAFF.

V gene TRBV7-2 combines with J gene TRBJ2-5; a weak D match, TRBD1 (7 bases). The V and J ends lost 2 bases and 5 bases respectively, with 24 bases between them. Germline values: CDR1 SGHTA, CDR2 FQGNSA. The length of the CDR3 is 18 residues. CDR3 DNA sequence: TGTGCCAGCAGCTTATACCCACCCCCCAGGAGGGGGCGGGAGACCCAGTACTTC. It yields the protein CASSLYPPPRRGRETQYF.

The J gene is TRBJ2-7, the V gene TRBV18; TRBD1 matches at 10 bases. From germline, CDR1 is KGHSH and CDR2 LQKENI. CDR3 size: 14 residues. V trimming: 3 bases; J trimming: 3 bases; junction bases outside the gene matches: 2. CDR3 in DNA: TGTGCCAGCTCACCGGGACAGGGGTACTACGAGCAGTACTTC. The encoded protein is CASSPGQGYYEQYF.

V and J are TRBV28 and TRBJ1-2, with D hard to call. Trimming removed 5 bases from V and 5 bases from J, with 9 bases in between. Germline loops: CDR1 MDHEN, CDR2 SYDVKM. The CDR3 length is 12 residues. The CDR3 here is CASSPGWYGYTF. CDR3 bases: TGTGCCAGCAGTCCCGGGTGGTATGGCTACACCTTC.

The CDR3 protein is CASSMGLAGGTYEQYF. As DNA, the CDR3 is TGTGCCAGCAGCATGGGACTAGCGGGAGGAACCTACGAGCAGTACTTC. This chain joins TRBV5-4 and TRBJ2-7; TRBD2 matches 15 bases. Losses at the gene ends were 4 bases for V and 2 bases for J; bases not matched to a gene: 4. The germline V gene encodes CDR1 SGHNT and CDR2 YYREEE (reference sequence). The CDR3 has 16 amino acids.

The rearrangement joins TRBV11-1 to TRBJ2-3, with TRBD1 matching over 9 bases. With V trimmed by 5 bases and J by 8 bases, 11 bases remained unmatched. Per the germline V gene, CDR1 is SGHAT and CDR2 is FQDESV (reference sequence). The CDR3 has 15 residues. CDR3 in DNA: TGTGCCAGCAGCCGACAGGGGGGAGGTTTGGGTACGCAGTATTTT. It is translated as CASSRQGGGLGTQYF. Filled out from reference TRBV11-1 and TRBJ2-3, the complete variable domain reads EAEVAQSPRYKITEKSQAVAFWCDPISGHATLYWYRQILGQGPELLVQFQDESVVDDSQLPKDRFSAERLKGVDSTLKIQPAELGDSAMYLCASSRQGGGLGTQYFGPGTRLTVL.

This clone is a singleton in its sample. This rearrangement joins TRBV30 to TRBJ1-2; 11 bases fit TRBD1. V lost 2 bases, J lost 4 bases, and 9 bases stayed unmatched. Germline V gives CDR1 GTSNPN, CDR2 SVGIG (reference sequence). The CDR3 covers 16 residues. DNA of the CDR3: TGTGCCTGGAGTAACCACCGGGACAGGGGGGTCTATGGCTACACCTTC. Translated, it gives CAWSNHRDRGVYGYTF.

This clone has only a few counts. The chain employs TRBV7-2 and TRBJ2-3; D ambiguous. Per the germline V gene, CDR1 is SGHTA and CDR2 is FQGNSA. V lost 1 base to trimming and J lost 6 bases, with 11 bases between them. This CDR3 has 14 amino acids. CDR3 nucleotides: TGTGCCAGCAGCTTAGGTCAGGTAGTGGATACGCAGTATTTT. This gives the protein CASSLGQVVDTQYF.

The CDR3 DNA reads TGTGCCAGCAGCCCGAGAAACAGGGAGACTGAAGCTTTCTTT. This sequence encodes CASSPRNRETEAFF. This rearrangement joins TRBV28 to TRBJ1-1; possible D gene TRBD1, 6 bases. This CDR3 contains 14 residues. From germline, CDR1 is MDHEN and CDR2 SYDVKM. V dropped 6 bases and J dropped 5 bases, with 16 bases sitting between them.

The chain recombines TRBV27 with TRBJ2-1; 14 bases match TRBD2. V was clipped by 5 bases and J by 7 bases; unmatched bases: 4. The germline CDR1 and CDR2 sequences are MNHEY and SMNVEV (reference sequence). This CDR3 contains 15 residues. CDR3 loop: CASSPGTSGRNEQFF. The DNA for the CDR3 is TGTGCCAGCAGTCCTGGGACTAGCGGGAGAAATGAGCAGTTCTTC.

In its sample, this clone was seen once. The rearrangement links TRBV7-2 to TRBJ2-1; 9 bases line up with TRBD2. With 1 base clipped from V and 3 bases from J, the junction kept 10 bases outside the gene matches. Germline V gene sequence: CDR1 SGHTA, CDR2 FQGNSA. The CDR3 spans 18 residues. The CDR3 region is CASSLVSRGLARYNEQFF. CDR3 coding DNA: TGTGCCAGCAGCTTAGTATCTCGGGGACTAGCCCGCTACAATGAGCAGTTCTTC.

The V gene is TRBV28, the J gene TRBJ1-5, with 7 positions matching TRBD1. The trim removed 2 bases at V and 0 bases at J, leaving 7 bases unmatched. Per the germline V gene, CDR1 is MDHEN and CDR2 is SYDVKM. The CDR3 sequence is 17 residues long. CDR3 sequence: CASSLPGQIYSNQPQHF. DNA of the CDR3: TGTGCCAGCAGTTTACCGGGACAGATTTATAGCAATCAGCCCCAGCATTTT.